This T cell receptor (beta chain) was captured by sequencing in a study of blood T cells in healthy people across ages. Per germline, CDR1 SQVTM and CDR2 ANQGSEA. V was pared by 6 bases and J by 3 bases, with 15 bases between. The CDR3 sequence is 14 residues long. In this sample, this clonotype turned up a few times. Around 9.5 milliliters of peripheral blood were drawn from each donor. Using a J-beta primer mix together with a sample-barcoded 5' primer, a second PCR was run for roughly 7 to 11 cycles. TCRdb re-called the 5' RACE reads through MiXCR, storing one row per CDR3 protein. The sample has 1.5 million to 2 million distinct CDR3 sequences, 49% seen once; the top ten hold over 2%.

This chain joins TRBV29-1 and TRBJ2-1; D possibly corresponds to TRBD1 (6 bases). Sequencing input: blood. This TCR was sampled from a woman aged 35 to 49 in good health. The CDR3 bases are TGCAGCGTCGGTCGGCAGGGGTACTACAATGAGCAGTTCTTC. It yields the protein CSVGRQGYYNEQFF.